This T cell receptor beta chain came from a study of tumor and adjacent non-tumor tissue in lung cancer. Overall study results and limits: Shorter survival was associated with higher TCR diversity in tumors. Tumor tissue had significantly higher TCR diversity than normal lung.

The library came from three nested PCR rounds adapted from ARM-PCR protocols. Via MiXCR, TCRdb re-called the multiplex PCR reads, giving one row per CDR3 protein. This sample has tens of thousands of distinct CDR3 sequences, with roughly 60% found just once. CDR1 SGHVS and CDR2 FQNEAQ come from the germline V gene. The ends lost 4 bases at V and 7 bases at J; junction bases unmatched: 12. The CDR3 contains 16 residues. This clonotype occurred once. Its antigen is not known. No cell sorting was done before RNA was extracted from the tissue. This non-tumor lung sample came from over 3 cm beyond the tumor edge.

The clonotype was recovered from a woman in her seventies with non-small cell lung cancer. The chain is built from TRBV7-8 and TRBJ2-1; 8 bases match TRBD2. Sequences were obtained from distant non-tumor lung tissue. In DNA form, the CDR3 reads TGTGCCAGCAGCTCAGGGACTAGTGGGATAGGAAATGAGCAGTTCTTC. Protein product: CASSSGTSGIGNEQFF.